A single count supports the clone carrying this T cell receptor (beta chain). What it binds is unknown. Every donor was a healthy person donating bone marrow. Both 60 Vbeta primers and 13 Jbeta primers went into the PCR. Sequenced by immunoSEQ multiplex PCR; TCRdb stores in-frame clones only, minus some. Of about 190,000 clones in the sample, approximately 86% are singletons; the top ten hold around 0.34%. This sample stems from a study of cytomegalovirus exposure and HLA in healthy donors. Germline V gives CDR1 LNHDA, CDR2 SQIVND (reference sequence). The CDR3 runs to 14 residues. V was cut by 7 bases and J by 5 bases, with 16 bases left in between. Overall study results and limits: Earlier analysis yielded a pattern in which most TCR beta V segments were productive about 87% or about 30% of the time. In a later analysis, an Asian-associated ancestry cluster reportedly showed fewer N-insertions than the approximately 700-donor mean.

The chain employs TRBV19 and TRBJ2-3, with a tentative D call TRBD1 (6 bases). Sequenced: PBMCs. This clonotype was sampled from a woman in her twenties or thirties in good health and CMV-seronegative. CDR3: CASTLDRDRDTQYF. CDR3 bases: TGTGCCAGTACCTTGGACAGAGATAGAGATACGCAGTATTTT. The full variable domain, rest sourced from reference TRBV19 and TRBJ2-3, is DGGITQSPKYLFRKEGQNVTLSCEQNLNHDAMYWYRQDPGQGLRLIYYSQIVNDFQKGDIAEGYSVSREKKESFPLTVTSAQKNPTAFYLCASTLDRDRDTQYFGPGTRLTVL.